This entry concerns a single T cell receptor (beta chain). Its target is not known. The sample is drawn from a study of vaccination effects on CD4 cells after COVID-19. Study context: The median interval between the second dose and post-vaccine sampling was 72 days.

The ends were cut back, 1 base at V and 4 bases at J, with 10 bases in the middle. Germline V CDR1 and CDR2: LNHDA, SQIVND (reference sequence). This CDR3 is built from 14 residues. Regarding the study as a whole: The study enrolled few convalescent patients and sampled no early post-infection timepoints.

Before any sequencing was done, the ViraFEST assay used viral peptide pools to expand antigen-specific CD4+ T cells. The culture ran for approximately 10 days, and then CD4+ T cells were isolated. Participants were given two doses of BNT162b2 or mRNA-1273 vaccine. The study found no prior SARS-CoV-2 infection in the vaccine recipients, who tested negative for nucleocapsid antibodies. At days 3 and 7, half of the medium was exchanged for IL-2 medium. Here immunoSEQ multiplex PCR was the method, and the copy in TCRdb shows in-frame clones only, minus some. Here the sample spans approximately 74,000 clones, roughly 80% being singletons.

The receptor was isolated from a human donor who received a COVID-19 vaccine. The chain employs TRBV19 and TRBJ1-2, with no clear D. Sequencing used CD4+ T cells from PBMCs cultured with HCoV-OC43 spike peptides, obtained after COVID-19 vaccination. Subset noted: HCoV-OC43 spike overlapping peptide pool stimulation. The CDR3 loop is CASSIGRNFYGYTF. Here the CDR3 DNA reads TGTGCCAGTAGTATAGGACGTAATTTCTATGGCTACACCTTC.